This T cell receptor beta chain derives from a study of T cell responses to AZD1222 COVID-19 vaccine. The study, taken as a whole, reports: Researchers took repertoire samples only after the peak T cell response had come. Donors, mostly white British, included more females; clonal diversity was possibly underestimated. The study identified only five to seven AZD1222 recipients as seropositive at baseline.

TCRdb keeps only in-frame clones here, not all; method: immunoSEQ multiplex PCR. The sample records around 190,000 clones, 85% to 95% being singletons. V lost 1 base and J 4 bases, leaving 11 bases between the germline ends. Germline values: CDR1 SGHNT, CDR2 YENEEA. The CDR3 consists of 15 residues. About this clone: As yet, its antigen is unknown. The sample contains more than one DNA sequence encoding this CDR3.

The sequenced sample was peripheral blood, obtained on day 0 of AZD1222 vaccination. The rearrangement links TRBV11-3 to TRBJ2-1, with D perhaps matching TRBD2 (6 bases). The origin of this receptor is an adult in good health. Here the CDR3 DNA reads TGTGCCAGCAGCTTAGTTGGCGGGGCGTACAATGAGCAGTTCTTC. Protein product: CASSLVGGAYNEQFF.